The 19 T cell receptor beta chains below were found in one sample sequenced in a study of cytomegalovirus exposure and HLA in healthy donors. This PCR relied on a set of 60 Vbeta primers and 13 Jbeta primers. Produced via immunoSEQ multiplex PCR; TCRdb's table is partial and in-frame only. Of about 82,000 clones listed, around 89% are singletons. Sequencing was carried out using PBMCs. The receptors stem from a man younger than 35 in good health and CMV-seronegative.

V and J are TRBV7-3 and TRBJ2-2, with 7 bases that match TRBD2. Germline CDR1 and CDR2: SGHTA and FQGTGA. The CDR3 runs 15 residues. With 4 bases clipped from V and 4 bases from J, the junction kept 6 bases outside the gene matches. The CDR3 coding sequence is TGTGCCAGCAGCTCCAGCGGGACGATCACCGGGGAGCTGTTTTTT. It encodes CASSSSGTITGELFF. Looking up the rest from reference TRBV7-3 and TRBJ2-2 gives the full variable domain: GAGVSQTPSNKVTEKGKYVELRCDPISGHTALYWYRQSLGQGPEFLIYFQGTGAADDSGLPNDRFFAVRPEGSVSTLKIQRTERGDSAVYLCASSSSGTITGELFFGEGSRLTVL.

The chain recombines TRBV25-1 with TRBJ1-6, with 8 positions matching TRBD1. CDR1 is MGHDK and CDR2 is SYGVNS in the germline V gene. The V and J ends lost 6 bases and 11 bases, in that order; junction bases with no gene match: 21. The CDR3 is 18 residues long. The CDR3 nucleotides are TGTGCCAGCAGACAGACCGGGACAGGCCTATACTCACAGGCACCCCTCCACTTT. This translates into CASRQTGTGLYSQAPLHF.

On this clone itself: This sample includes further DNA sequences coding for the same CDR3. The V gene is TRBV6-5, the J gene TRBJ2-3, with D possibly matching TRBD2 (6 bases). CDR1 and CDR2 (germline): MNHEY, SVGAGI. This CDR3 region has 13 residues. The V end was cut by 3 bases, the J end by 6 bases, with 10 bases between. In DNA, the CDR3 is TGTGCCAGCAGTTATGCAGGAGGGGATACGCAGTATTTT. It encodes CASSYAGGDTQYF.

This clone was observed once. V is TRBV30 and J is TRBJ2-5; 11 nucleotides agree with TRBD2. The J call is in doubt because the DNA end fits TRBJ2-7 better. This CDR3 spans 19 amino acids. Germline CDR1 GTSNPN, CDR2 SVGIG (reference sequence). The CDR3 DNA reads TGTGCCTGGAGTGTAAGGGCCTGGACTAGCGGGTGGACCGACTACGAGCAGTACTTC. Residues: CAWSVRAWTSGWTDYEQYF.

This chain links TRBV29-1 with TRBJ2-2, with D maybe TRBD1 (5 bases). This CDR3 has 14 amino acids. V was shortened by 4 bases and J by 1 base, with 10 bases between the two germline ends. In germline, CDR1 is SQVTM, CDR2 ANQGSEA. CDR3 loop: CSVVSQGNTGELFF. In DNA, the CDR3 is TGCAGCGTTGTATCGCAGGGGAACACCGGGGAGCTGTTTTTT.

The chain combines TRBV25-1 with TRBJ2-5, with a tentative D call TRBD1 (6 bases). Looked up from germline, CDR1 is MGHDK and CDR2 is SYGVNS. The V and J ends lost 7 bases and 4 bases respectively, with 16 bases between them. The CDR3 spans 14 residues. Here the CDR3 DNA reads TGTGCCAGCATCCCACCCGGCAGGGGAGAGACCCAGTACTTC. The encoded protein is CASIPPGRGETQYF.

The CDR3 DNA sequence: TGTGCCAGCTCACCGCTTGATAGCGGGAGCGTGGGTTACGAGCAGTACTTC. This sequence encodes CASSPLDSGSVGYEQYF. This chain links TRBV18 with TRBJ2-5; 9 nucleotides line up with TRBD2. The better agreement between TRBJ2-7 and the DNA end casts doubt on the J call. Germline values: CDR1 KGHSH, CDR2 LQKENI. The CDR3 totals 17 residues.

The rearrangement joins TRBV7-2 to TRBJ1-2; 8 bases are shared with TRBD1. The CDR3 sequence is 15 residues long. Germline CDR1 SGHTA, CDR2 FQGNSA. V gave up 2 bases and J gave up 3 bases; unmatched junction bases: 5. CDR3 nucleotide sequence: TGTGCCAGCAGCTTACAGGGACAGGTTTACTATGGCTACACCTTC. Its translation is CASSLQGQVYYGYTF.

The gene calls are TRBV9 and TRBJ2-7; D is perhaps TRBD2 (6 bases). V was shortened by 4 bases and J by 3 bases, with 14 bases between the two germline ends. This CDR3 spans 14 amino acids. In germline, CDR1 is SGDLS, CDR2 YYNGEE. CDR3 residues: CASSPGARHYEQYF. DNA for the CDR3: TGTGCCAGCAGCCCGGGAGCAAGACACTACGAGCAGTACTTC.

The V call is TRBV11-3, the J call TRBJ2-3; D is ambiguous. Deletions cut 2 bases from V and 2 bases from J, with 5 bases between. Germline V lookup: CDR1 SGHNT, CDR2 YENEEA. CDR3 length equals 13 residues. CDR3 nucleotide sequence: TGTGCCAGCAGCTTATCACACACAGATACGCAGTATTTT. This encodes CASSLSHTDTQYF.

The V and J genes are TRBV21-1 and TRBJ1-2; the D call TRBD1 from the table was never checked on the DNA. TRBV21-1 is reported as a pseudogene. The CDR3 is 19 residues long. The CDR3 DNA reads TGTGCCAGCAGCCAAACTTTCCGGGACAGGGATTTAGCTAACTATGGCTACACCTTC. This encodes CASSQTFRDRDLANYGYTF.

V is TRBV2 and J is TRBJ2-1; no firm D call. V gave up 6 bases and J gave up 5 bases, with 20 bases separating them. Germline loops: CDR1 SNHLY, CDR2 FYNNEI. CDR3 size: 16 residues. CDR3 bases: TGTGCCAGCAGCCCAACGCGATCAAACTACAACAATGAGCAGTTCTTC. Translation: CASSPTRSNYNNEQFF.

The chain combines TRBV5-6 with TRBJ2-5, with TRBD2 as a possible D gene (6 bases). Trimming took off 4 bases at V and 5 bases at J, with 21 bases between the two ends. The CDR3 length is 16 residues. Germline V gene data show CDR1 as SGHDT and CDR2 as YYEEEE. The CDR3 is CASSMRGSGMWETQYF. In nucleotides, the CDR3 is TGTGCCAGCAGCATGCGGGGCTCCGGGATGTGGGAGACCCAGTACTTC.

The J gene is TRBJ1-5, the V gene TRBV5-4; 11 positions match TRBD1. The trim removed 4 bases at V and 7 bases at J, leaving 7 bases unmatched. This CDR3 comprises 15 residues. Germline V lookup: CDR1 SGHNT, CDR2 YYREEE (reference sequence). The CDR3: CASSAGTGGEQPQHF. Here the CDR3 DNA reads TGTGCCAGCAGCGCCGGGACAGGGGGTGAACAGCCCCAGCATTTT.

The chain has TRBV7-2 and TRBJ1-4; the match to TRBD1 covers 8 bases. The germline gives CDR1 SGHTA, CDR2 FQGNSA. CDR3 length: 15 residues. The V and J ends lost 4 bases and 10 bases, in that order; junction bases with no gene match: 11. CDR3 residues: CASSSTSGGRGKLFF. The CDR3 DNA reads TGTGCCAGCAGCTCTACGTCAGGGGGCCGAGGAAAACTGTTTTTT. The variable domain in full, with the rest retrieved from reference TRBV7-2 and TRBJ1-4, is GAGVSQSPSNKVTEKGKDVELRCDPISGHTALYWYRQSLGQGLEFLIYFQGNSAPDKSGLPSDRFSAERTGGSVSTLTIQRTQQEDSAVYLCASSSTSGGRGKLFFGSGTQLSVL.

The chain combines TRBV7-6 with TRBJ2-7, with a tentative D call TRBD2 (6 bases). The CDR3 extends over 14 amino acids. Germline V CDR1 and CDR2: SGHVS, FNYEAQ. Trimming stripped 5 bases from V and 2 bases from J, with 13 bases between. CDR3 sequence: CASSVGGSTYEQYF. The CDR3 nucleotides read TGTGCCAGCAGCGTCGGGGGATCAACCTACGAGCAGTACTTC. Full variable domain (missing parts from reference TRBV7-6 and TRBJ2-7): GAGVSQSPRYKVTKRGQDVALRCDPISGHVSLYWYRQALGQGPEFLTYFNYEAQQDKSGLPNDRFSAERPEGSISTLTIQRTEQRDSAMYRCASSVGGSTYEQYFGPGTRLTVT.

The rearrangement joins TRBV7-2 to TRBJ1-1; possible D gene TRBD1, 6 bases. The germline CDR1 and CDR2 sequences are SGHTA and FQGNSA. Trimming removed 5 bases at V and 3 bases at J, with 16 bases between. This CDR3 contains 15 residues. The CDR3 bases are TGTGCCAGCAGCCCCGCGAGGGGGAGGGACACTGAAGCTTTCTTT. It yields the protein CASSPARGRDTEAFF.

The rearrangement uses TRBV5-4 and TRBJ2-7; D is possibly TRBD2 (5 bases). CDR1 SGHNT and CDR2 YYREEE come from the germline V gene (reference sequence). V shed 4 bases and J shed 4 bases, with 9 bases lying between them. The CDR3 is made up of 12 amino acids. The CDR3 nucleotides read TGTGCCAGCAGCAACGGGGTGTACGAGCAGTACTTC. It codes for CASSNGVYEQYF.

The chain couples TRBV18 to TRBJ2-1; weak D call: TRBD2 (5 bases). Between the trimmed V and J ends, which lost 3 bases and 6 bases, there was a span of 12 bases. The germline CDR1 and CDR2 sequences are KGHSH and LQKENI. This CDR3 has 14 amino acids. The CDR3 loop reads CASSPATAGNEQFF. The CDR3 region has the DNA TGTGCCAGCTCACCGGCTACTGCGGGCAATGAGCAGTTCTTC.